Shown below are 30 T cell receptor beta chains from a single sample sequenced in a study of blood T cell repertoires in COVID-19. The assay was immunoSEQ multiplex PCR, and TCRdb's table has in-frame clones only and misses some. This table holds roughly 340,000 clones, roughly 86% found once. Sequenced material: peripheral blood. The receptors were gathered from a woman between 65 and 79 years old with COVID-19, enrolled during active disease.

This sequence joins TRBV14 and TRBJ1-6, with a tentative D call TRBD1 (5 bases). The V and J ends lost 1 base and 7 bases respectively, with 11 bases between them. This CDR3 spans 15 amino acids. Germline CDR1 is SGHDN and CDR2 is FVKESK. This chain's CDR3 is CASSQVGGGNSPLHF. The CDR3, as DNA: TGTGCCAGCAGCCAAGTGGGGGGAGGGAATTCACCCCTCCACTTT.

This clone was seen only once. V gene TRBV18 combines with J gene TRBJ1-2; tentatively, D is TRBD1 (6 bases). CDR3 length: 15 amino acids. Trimming took 0 bases from V and 3 from J, leaving 11 bases between them. Germline CDR1 is KGHSH and CDR2 is LQKENI. The CDR3 sequence: CASSPPEQGDYGYTF. The CDR3 nucleotides are TGTGCCAGCTCACCACCGGAACAGGGAGACTATGGCTACACCTTC.

V usage is TRBV28 and J usage is TRBJ1-6; 9 bases align to TRBD1. The V gene's germline CDR1 is MDHEN and CDR2 SYDVKM. The J segment lost 6 bases and the V segment lost 5 bases, leaving 5 bases of the junction unmatched. CDR3 length: 15 amino acids. The CDR3 sequence is CASSPRDRVNSPLHF. The CDR3 DNA is TGTGCCAGCAGTCCCAGGGACAGGGTTAATTCACCCCTCCACTTT.

The chain recombines TRBV30 with TRBJ2-5, with 11 bases that match TRBD1. The CDR3 covers 14 residues. Germline-derived CDR1 and CDR2 are GTSNPN and SVGIG (reference sequence). The trim removed 2 bases at V and 5 bases at J, leaving 4 bases unmatched. CDR3 loop: CAWSIGQGAETQYF. DNA of the CDR3: TGTGCCTGGAGTATCGGACAGGGGGCGGAGACCCAGTACTTC.

The chain recombines TRBV28 with TRBJ1-2; 7 nucleotides line up with TRBD1. The V and J ends lost 5 bases and 2 bases, in that order; junction bases with no gene match: 5. CDR1 MDHEN and CDR2 SYDVKM come from the germline V gene. CDR3 size: 14 residues. This CDR3 is CASSLDRANYGYTF. The CDR3 DNA is TGTGCCAGCAGTCTTGACAGGGCCAACTATGGCTACACCTTC.

This sequence joins TRBV5-6 and TRBJ2-3, with TRBD1 matching over 7 bases. J gave up 0 bases and V 2 bases, and 6 bases lay outside the gene matches. CDR3 length equals 16 residues. Looked up from germline, CDR1 is SGHDT and CDR2 is YYEEEE. CDR3 nucleotides: TGTGCCAGCAGCTTAATGACAGGGATAAGCACAGATACGCAGTATTTT. Translating gives CASSLMTGISTDTQYF.

The V call is TRBV24-1, the J call TRBJ2-1; D is perhaps TRBD1 (7 bases). CDR3 length: 15 residues. V dropped 4 bases and J dropped 4 bases, with 13 bases sitting between them. Germline CDR1 KGHDR, CDR2 SFDVKD. The CDR3 nucleotides are TGTGCCACCAGTGAAACAGGGGCGGGGTACAATGAGCAGTTCTTC. Its protein product is CATSETGAGYNEQFF.

This clone was detected only a few times. The chain uses TRBV6-2 or TRBV6-3 and TRBJ2-1, with 7 bases fitting TRBD1. The ends lost 3 bases at V and 4 bases at J; junction bases unmatched: 6. The CDR3 contains 15 residues. Per germline, CDR1 MNHEY and CDR2 SVGEGT. Written as DNA, the CDR3 is TGTGCCAGCAGTTATTGGGACAGCCGATACAATGAGCAGTTCTTC. It is translated as CASSYWDSRYNEQFF.

The count of this clone is one. This chain links TRBV4-1 with TRBJ1-2; possible D gene TRBD1, 5 bases. The V gene lost 0 bases and the J gene lost 3 bases, with 8 bases spanning the gap. The CDR3 contains 14 residues. Germline assignment: CDR1 MGHRA and CDR2 YSYEKL. In DNA form, the CDR3 reads TGCGCCAGCAGCCAAGAAGGGGCCGACTATGGCTACACCTTC. This codes for CASSQEGADYGYTF.

The chain carries TRBV19 and TRBJ1-2, with TRBD1 identical over 9 bases. This CDR3 contains 15 residues. Germline V lookup: CDR1 LNHDA, CDR2 SQIVND (reference sequence). The junction had 8 bases not matched to a gene; V was cut back by 8 bases and J by 1 base. This CDR3 reads CASRRTGGDNYGYTF. The CDR3 region has the DNA TGTGCCAGTCGCCGCACAGGGGGCGATAACTATGGCTACACCTTC. The full variable domain, in which reference TRBV19 and TRBJ1-2 provide the parts outside the CDR3, is DGGITQSPKYLFRKEGQNVTLSCEQNLNHDAMYWYRQDPGQGLRLIYYSQIVNDFQKGDIAEGYSVSREKKESFPLTVTSAQKNPTAFYLCASRRTGGDNYGYTFGSGTRLTVV.

The J gene is TRBJ2-7, the V gene TRBV5-6; D uncertain. In germline, CDR1 is SGHDT, CDR2 YYEEEE. The CDR3 extends over 14 amino acids. With 5 bases removed from V and 2 bases from J, the gap between germline ends came to 14 bases. Written as DNA, the CDR3 is TGTGCCAGCAGTATGATGACACCGCCCTACGAGCAGTACTTC. Protein: CASSMMTPPYEQYF.

The chain recombines TRBV30 with TRBJ1-4; 7 bases map to TRBD1. CDR1 is GTSNPN and CDR2 is SVGIG in the germline V gene (reference sequence). The CDR3 spans 15 residues. V shed 0 bases and J 4 bases; nucleotides not matched to a gene: 5. The CDR3 DNA sequence: TGTGCCTGGAGTGTTGGCAGGGGGTATAATGAAAAACTGTTTTTT. This translates into CAWSVGRGYNEKLFF.

This chain links TRBV10-3 with TRBJ1-2, with D perhaps matching TRBD1 (6 bases). The germline gives CDR1 ENHRY, CDR2 SYGVKD. CDR3 length equals 14 residues. V shed 0 bases and J shed 2 bases, with 7 bases lying between them. The CDR3 sequence: CAISESTGNYGYTF. The CDR3 DNA is TGTGCCATCAGTGAGTCTACAGGGAACTATGGCTACACCTTC.

V usage is TRBV19 and J usage is TRBJ1-2, with D hard to call. This CDR3 is 13 amino acids long. CDR1 and CDR2 from the germline V gene are LNHDA and SQIVND (reference sequence). The ends were cut back, 1 base at V and 4 bases at J, with 7 bases in the middle. The DNA for the CDR3 is TGTGCCAGTAGTATAGGAGTTTCCTATGGCTACACCTTC. Protein: CASSIGVSYGYTF.

The chain links TRBV29-1 to TRBJ1-2; tentatively, D is TRBD1 (5 bases). The germline V gene has CDR1 SQVTM and CDR2 ANQGSEA. The V and J ends lost 4 bases and 8 bases respectively, with 17 bases between them. The CDR3 is 13 amino acids. The CDR3 is CSVGSQGVRGYTF. For the CDR3, the DNA is TGCAGCGTTGGTTCTCAGGGTGTGCGGGGCTACACCTTC.

In this sample, this clone turned up once. The J gene is TRBJ1-1, the V gene TRBV21-1; the table's D gene call, TRBD1, was not cross checked with the DNA. TRBV21-1 represents a pseudogene. The CDR3 spans 15 residues. The CDR3 DNA reads TGTGCCAGCAGCAAAATTGGACAGTTAGACACTGAAGCTTTCTTT. Residues: CASSKIGQLDTEAFF.

This chain links TRBV14 with TRBJ1-3, with D perhaps matching TRBD1 (5 bases). The CDR3 length is 14 residues. Trimming removed 6 bases from V and 3 bases from J, with 12 bases in between. The germline V gene encodes CDR1 SGHDN and CDR2 FVKESK. In DNA form, the CDR3 reads TGTGCCAGCAGAGAGACGGGACTTGGAAACACCATATATTTT. This translates into CASRETGLGNTIYF. Filled out from reference TRBV14 and TRBJ1-3, the complete variable domain reads EAGVTQFPSHSVIEKGQTVTLRCDPISGHDNLYWYRRVMGKEIKFLLHFVKESKQDESGMPNNRFLAERTGGTYSTLKVQPAELEDSGVYFCASRETGLGNTIYFGEGSWLTVV.

V usage is TRBV18 and J usage is TRBJ1-2; 12 bases map to TRBD1. The CDR3 loop spans 18 amino acids. Germline V gene lookup returns CDR1 KGHSH and CDR2 LQKENI. The V segment lost 0 bases and the J segment 5 bases; nucleotides outside the gene matches: 10. CDR3 residues: CASSPPLGQGADWYGYTF. As DNA, the CDR3 is TGTGCCAGCTCACCACCGTTGGGACAGGGGGCCGACTGGTATGGCTACACCTTC.

The rearrangement uses TRBV24-1 and TRBJ2-1, with D perhaps matching TRBD1 (5 bases). This CDR3 has 13 amino acids. The V end lost 0 bases, the J end lost 8 bases, and 7 bases lay between the germline ends. Germline CDR1 reads KGHDR; CDR2 reads SFDVKD. CDR3 protein: CATSDLRGDEQFF. DNA for the CDR3: TGTGCCACCAGTGATTTGAGGGGCGATGAGCAGTTCTTC.

The J gene is TRBJ1-4, the V gene TRBV19, with a possible D match to TRBD1 (6 bases). This CDR3 has 13 amino acids. V shed 9 bases and J shed 4 bases, with 12 bases lying between them. The germline V gene encodes CDR1 LNHDA and CDR2 SQIVND (reference sequence). CDR3 residues: CASKGQNNEKLFF. In DNA, the CDR3 is TGTGCCAGCAAAGGACAGAATAATGAAAAACTGTTTTTT.

There are a few counts of this clone. V usage is TRBV19 and J usage is TRBJ1-4; D ambiguous. Trimming shortened V by 5 bases and J by 1 base, and 8 bases separated the two germline ends. Germline V CDR1 and CDR2: LNHDA, SQIVND (reference sequence). The CDR3 loop spans 14 amino acids. Here the CDR3 reads CASSGGLTNEKLFF. The DNA of the CDR3 is TGTGCCAGTAGTGGTGGCTTAACTAATGAAAAACTGTTTTTT.

This rearrangement joins TRBV4-2 to TRBJ1-1; TRBD1 matches at 7 bases. CDR3 length equals 16 residues. The V gene end was trimmed by 4 bases and the J gene end by 1 base; junction bases not matched to a gene: 9. Germline CDR1 is LGHNA and CDR2 is YNFKEQ. As DNA, the CDR3 is TGTGCCAGCAGCCCTAATTCCGGGACAGAGAACACTGAAGCTTTCTTT. This sequence encodes CASSPNSGTENTEAFF.

This chain uses TRBV30 with TRBJ2-6; D tentatively reads TRBD1 or TRBD2 (5 bases each). V dropped 7 bases and J dropped 0 bases, with 10 bases sitting between them. The germline V gene encodes CDR1 GTSNPN and CDR2 SVGIG (reference sequence). This CDR3 region has 14 residues. The CDR3 reads CALGVASGANVLTF. The CDR3 coding sequence is TGTGCCTTGGGGGTAGCCTCTGGGGCCAACGTCCTGACTTTC. Filled out from reference TRBV30 and TRBJ2-6, the complete variable domain reads SQTIHQWPATLVQPVGSPLSLECTVEGTSNPNLYWYRQAAGRGLQLLFYSVGIGQISSEVPQNLSASRPQDRQFILSSKKLLLSDSGFYLCALGVASGANVLTFGAGSRLTVL.

The V gene is TRBV6-2 or TRBV6-3, the J gene TRBJ1-5; D remains unclear. This CDR3 is built from 13 residues. Germline V lookup: CDR1 MNHEY, CDR2 SVGEGT. Trimming took 4 bases from V and 7 from J, leaving 11 bases between them. Here the CDR3 reads CASSWPGGQPQHF. The CDR3 nucleotides are TGTGCCAGCAGTTGGCCAGGAGGACAGCCCCAGCATTTT.

This clone came up once. This chain links TRBV18 with TRBJ1-5, with D tentatively TRBD1 (5 bases). The CDR3 is 14 amino acids. V gave up 6 bases and J gave up 5 bases, with 14 bases separating them. Germline values: CDR1 KGHSH, CDR2 LQKENI. CDR3 in DNA: TGTGCCAGCTCCCTAAGGGGAGGCGATCAGCCCCAGCATTTT. Translation: CASSLRGGDQPQHF. The variable domain in full, completed from reference TRBV18 and TRBJ1-5, reads NAGVMQNPRHLVRRRGQEARLRCSPMKGHSHVYWYRQLPEEGLKFMVYLQKENIIDESGMPKERFSAEFPKEGPSILRIQQVVRGDSAAYFCASSLRGGDQPQHFGDGTRLSIL.

This chain connects TRBV21-1 to TRBJ1-3; no check of the table's D call, TRBD1, against the DNA was made. TRBV21-1 is recorded as a pseudogene. This CDR3 has 16 amino acids. The CDR3 here is CASSKRGQSSGNTIYF. The CDR3 region has the DNA TGTGCCAGCAGCAAAAGGGGACAGAGCTCTGGAAACACCATATATTTT.

The chain recombines TRBV6-5 with TRBJ1-5, with a tentative D call TRBD1 (5 bases). CDR3 length: 14 amino acids. Deletions cut 2 bases from V and 7 bases from J, with 12 bases between. Germline CDR1 and CDR2: MNHEY and SVGAGI. The CDR3 protein is CASSYAGVGQPQHF. The CDR3 DNA sequence: TGTGCCAGCAGTTACGCGGGGGTGGGCCAGCCCCAGCATTTT.

This chain connects TRBV18 to TRBJ1-3; 7 bases line up with TRBD1. The CDR3 runs to 15 residues. The germline gives CDR1 KGHSH, CDR2 LQKENI. V was pared by 6 bases and J by 2 bases, with 7 bases of the junction left unmatched. The CDR3 coding sequence is TGTGCCAGCTCCTATACCGGGACAGCTGGAAACACCATATATTTT. Amino acids: CASSYTGTAGNTIYF.

V and J are TRBV28 and TRBJ2-1; 7 positions agree with TRBD2. V gave up 3 bases and J gave up 3 bases; unmatched junction bases: 5. CDR3 length equals 15 residues. Germline V CDR1 and CDR2: MDHEN, SYDVKM. Here the CDR3 reads CASSLSGGIYNEQFF. In DNA, the CDR3 is TGTGCCAGCAGTTTGTCCGGGGGGATCTACAATGAGCAGTTCTTC.

The chain carries TRBV6-4 and TRBJ2-3; 10 bases align to TRBD2. Looked up from germline, CDR1 is MRHNA and CDR2 is SNTAGT. Trimming removed 6 bases from V and 3 bases from J; junction bases left unmatched: 6. CDR3 length equals 15 residues. The CDR3, as DNA: TGTGCCAGCAGCGTTAGCGGGGGGCTGACAGATACGCAGTATTTT. Translating it yields CASSVSGGLTDTQYF.